The sequence of this T cell receptor beta chain was determined in a study of T cell responses to AZD1222 COVID-19 vaccine. Germline values: CDR1 SGHRS, CDR2 YFSETQ. The CDR3 spans 17 residues. Trimming took 2 bases from V and 0 from J; bases not matched to a gene: 10. This clone came up once. The table came from immunoSEQ multiplex PCR; TCRdb's copy has only in-frame clones and leaves some out. Here the sample spans about 130,000 clones, over 90% being singletons. This clonotype was obtained from an adult in good health. V and J are TRBV5-1 and TRBJ1-1; 7 bases line up with TRBD1. Sequences were derived from peripheral blood, sampled on day 0 of AZD1222 vaccination. The CDR3 sequence is CASSFSTGMKMNTEAFF. CDR3 nucleotides: TGCGCCAGCAGCTTCTCGACAGGGATGAAGATGAACACTGAAGCTTTCTTT.